The next 15 T cell receptor beta chains were all read from a single sample in a study of blood T cell repertoires in COVID-19. The data were produced by immunoSEQ multiplex PCR, yet TCRdb's version contains in-frame clones alone and is incomplete. The sample consists of approximately 210,000 clones, about nine tenths of them appearing once. Sequencing was performed on peripheral blood. All receptors derive from a man in his thirties or forties who had recovered from COVID-19.

In this sample, this clone turned up once. The V and J genes are TRBV9 and TRBJ2-1; no firm D call. CDR1 SGDLS and CDR2 YYNGEE come from the germline V gene. The V end was cut by 0 bases, the J end by 6 bases, with 13 bases between. This CDR3 spans 15 amino acids. The CDR3 bases are TGTGCCAGCAGCGTAGGACTTACCCTGGCCAATGAGCAGTTCTTC. It yields the protein CASSVGLTLANEQFF.

The V call is TRBV11-1, the J call TRBJ2-7; D gene ambiguous. Looked up from germline, CDR1 is SGHAT and CDR2 is FQDESV (reference sequence). The CDR3 is made up of 16 amino acids. V shed 5 bases and J shed 0 bases, with 17 bases lying between them. CDR3 sequence: CASSPLGSPSSYEQYF. In DNA, the CDR3 is TGTGCCAGCAGCCCCCTTGGTAGCCCAAGCTCCTACGAGCAGTACTTC.

The chain employs TRBV6-6 and TRBJ2-1; TRBD1 matches at 8 bases. V lost 6 bases, J lost 3 bases, and 7 bases stayed unmatched. The CDR3 runs to 15 residues. Germline lookup yields CDR1 MNHNY and CDR2 SVGAGI (reference sequence). In nucleotides, the CDR3 is TGTGCCAGCAGCCAACCCGGGACAGGCTACAATGAGCAGTTCTTC. Translated: CASSQPGTGYNEQFF.

This chain connects TRBV5-4 to TRBJ2-7; TRBD1 agrees at 7 bases. V lost 4 bases and J lost 7; bases outside the gene matches: 8. Germline V gene sequence: CDR1 SGHNT, CDR2 YYREEE (reference sequence). CDR3 length: 13 amino acids. In DNA form, the CDR3 reads TGTGCCAGCAGCACCCGACAGGGAAGGGAGCAGTACTTC. This encodes CASSTRQGREQYF. The variable domain in full, with the rest retrieved from reference TRBV5-4 and TRBJ2-7, is ETGVTQSPTHLIKTRGQQVTLRCSSQSGHNTVSWYQQALGQGPQFIFQYYREEENGRGNFPPRFSGLQFPNYSSELNVNALELDDSALYLCASSTRQGREQYFGPGTRLTVT.

V and J are TRBV6-5 and TRBJ1-2, with 9 positions matching TRBD1. Germline V lookup: CDR1 MNHEY, CDR2 SVGAGI. The CDR3 runs to 15 residues. Trimming took 9 bases from V and 3 from J; bases not matched to a gene: 11. CDR3 nucleotide sequence: TGTGCCAGTCATTTCGCGGGACAGGGCGACTATGGCTACACCTTC. Its translation is CASHFAGQGDYGYTF.

The chain is built from TRBV6-5 and TRBJ1-4; D might be TRBD1 (6 bases). V was trimmed by 6 bases and J by 4 bases, leaving 12 bases between them. The germline V gene has CDR1 MNHEY and CDR2 SVGAGI. The CDR3 is 14 residues long. In DNA, the CDR3 is TGTGCCAGCAGGAACAGGGCAAGTAATGAAAAACTGTTTTTT. It yields the protein CASRNRASNEKLFF.

V usage is TRBV5-1 and J usage is TRBJ1-1; D remains ambiguous. Germline lookup yields CDR1 SGHRS and CDR2 YFSETQ. Trimming took off 1 base at V and 1 base at J, with 11 bases between the two ends. The CDR3 extends over 15 amino acids. Here the CDR3 reads CASSLSAVANTEAFF. The DNA for the CDR3 is TGCGCCAGCAGCTTGTCTGCAGTTGCGAACACTGAAGCTTTCTTT.

The chain joins TRBV7-2 to TRBJ2-2, with TRBD1 identical over 9 bases. The CDR3 has 15 residues. The germline V gene has CDR1 SGHTA and CDR2 FQGNSA. The junction had 6 bases not matched to a gene; V was cut back by 5 bases and J by 5 bases. The CDR3 spells CASSPDRGWTGELFF. The CDR3 coding sequence is TGTGCCAGCAGCCCTGACAGGGGGTGGACCGGGGAGCTGTTTTTT.

V and J are TRBV5-1 and TRBJ1-1; D uncertain. Trimming pared 0 bases from V and 10 bases from J, leaving 10 bases between. Germline-derived CDR1 and CDR2 are SGHRS and YFSETQ. CDR3 length: 12 residues. In DNA, the CDR3 is TGCGCCAGCAGCTTGGAGCTCGGCGGAGCTTTCTTT. It translates to CASSLELGGAFF.

This clone was counted a few times. This chain uses TRBV6-6 with TRBJ2-7; 7 bases agree with TRBD1. The CDR3 consists of 13 residues. With 10 bases clipped from V and 4 bases from J, the junction kept 10 bases outside the gene matches. CDR1 MNHNY and CDR2 SVGAGI come from the germline V gene (reference sequence). Written as DNA, the CDR3 is TGTGCCACCCGAGGGGGACAGACTTACGAGCAGTACTTC. Its protein product is CATRGGQTYEQYF.

The chain carries TRBV9 and TRBJ1-3, with TRBD1 matching over 7 bases. CDR3 size: 16 residues. Germline lookup yields CDR1 SGDLS and CDR2 YYNGEE. Trimming at V came to 0 bases and at J to 2 bases, leaving 5 bases not matched to a gene. In nucleotides, the CDR3 is TGTGCCAGCAGCGTAGCTTGGACAGGCGCTGGAAACACCATATATTTT. This encodes CASSVAWTGAGNTIYF.

The chain carries TRBV6-6 and TRBJ2-7; TRBD1 matches at 7 bases. This CDR3 has 15 residues. Germline V gives CDR1 MNHNY, CDR2 SVGAGI (reference sequence). J was trimmed by 0 bases and V by 8 bases; bases with no gene match: 10. The CDR3 bases are TGTGCCAGCTGCCACCGACAGGGAAGCTCCTACGAGCAGTACTTC. Amino acids: CASCHRQGSSYEQYF.

This clone has just one count. J is TRBJ2-2 and V is TRBV7-8; perhaps TRBD1 as D (7 bases). Germline CDR1 reads SGHVS; CDR2 reads FQNEAQ. V lost 7 bases and J 2 bases, leaving 23 bases between the germline ends. This CDR3 region has 18 residues. The CDR3 loop reads CASTIYLDRDLNTGELFF. The CDR3 region has the DNA TGTGCCAGCACCATTTACCTCGACAGGGACTTAAACACCGGGGAGCTGTTTTTT.

The chain employs TRBV7-8 and TRBJ1-1; maybe TRBD1 (5 bases). Trimming removed 0 bases from V and 1 base from J, with 12 bases in between. Per germline, CDR1 SGHVS and CDR2 FQNEAQ. The CDR3 contains 16 residues. The CDR3 here is CASSLAGGGTNTEAFF. The CDR3 coding sequence is TGTGCCAGCAGCTTAGCGGGTGGGGGGACGAACACTGAAGCTTTCTTT.

The chain employs TRBV3-1 (or the pseudogene TRBV3-2) and TRBJ2-5; a weak D match, TRBD2 (6 bases). The CDR3 spans 19 residues. In germline, CDR1 is LGHDT, CDR2 YNNKEL (reference sequence). V was cut by 4 bases and J by 0 bases, with 24 bases left in between. The CDR3 DNA is TGTGCCAGCAGCCCATTCTCCGGCCGGGTACGGGGGTACCAAGAGACCCAGTACTTC. Translating it yields CASSPFSGRVRGYQETQYF.